In its sample, the clone carrying this T cell receptor (beta chain) was seen many times. TCRdb recomputed calls from the 5' RACE reads with MiXCR, one row per CDR3 protein. The sample lists 500,000 to 550,000 distinct CDR3 sequences, approximately 20% occurring once. This sample is part of a study of identical twins. Trimming took off 8 bases at V and 0 bases at J, with 15 bases between the two ends. The CDR3 length is 15 residues. CDR1 and CDR2 (germline): SEHNR, FQNEAQ (reference sequence). These sequences were also reported in another study, on yellow fever vaccine responses in identical twins.

The clonotype was recovered from a young woman in good health. Input material: CD4+ T cells sorted from blood. This chain uses TRBV7-9 with TRBJ2-3; TRBD2 is a possible D gene (6 bases). The CDR3 region has the DNA TGTGCCAGCGGGAATAGCGGAGCTAGCACAGATACGCAGTATTTT. Its protein is CASGNSGASTDTQYF.